This TCR beta chain was recorded in a study of CD8+ T cells in alopecia areata. Reverse transcription of extracted RNA yielded cDNA, which provided the sequencing template. The assay was immunoSEQ multiplex PCR, and TCRdb's table has in-frame clones only and misses some. The sample holds about 200,000 clones, more than 50% seen once. Sequencing used CD8+ T cells sorted from blood. The sequence came from a human donor in good health.

Written as DNA, the CDR3 is TGTGCCAGCAAGCCTCAGAGGCTAGGGAACACCGGGGAGCTGTTTTTT. Translation gives CASKPQRLGNTGELFF. V gene TRBV2 combines with J gene TRBJ2-2; D not resolved. This CDR3 contains 16 residues. Germline CDR1 reads SNHLY; CDR2 reads FYNNEI. V lost 7 bases, J lost 1 base, and 16 bases lay in between.